A selection of T cell receptor beta chains follows, all from one sample in a study of blood T cell repertoires in COVID-19. Using immunoSEQ multiplex PCR, the repertoire was profiled, and TCRdb retains in-frame clones only, with some absent. This repertoire shows some 83,000 clones, roughly 78% found once; its top ten account for over 13%. The sample consisted of peripheral blood. All receptors come from a woman older than 75 with acute or convalescent COVID-19. CDR3s include the opening cysteine and the closing phenylalanine or tryptophan. D genes are given only for firm matches.

j_call d_call v_call cdr3_aa cdr3_nt
TRBJ2-7 TRBD1 TRBV28 CASSLVTGGTYEQYF TGTGCCAGCAGCTTAGTAACAGGGGGAACCTACGAGCAGTACTTC
TRBJ2-7 TRBD2 TRBV7-2 CASSLSRPGRGYEQYF TGTGCCAGCAGCTTGAGCCGCCCGGGGCGGGGGTACGAGCAGTACTTC
TRBJ2-3 - TRBV21-1 CASPKGARDEADTQYF TGTGCCAGCCCGAAAGGGGCCAGGGATGAGGCAGATACGCAGTATTTT
TRBJ2-5 - TRBV3-1/TRBV3-2 CASSQGDSETQYF TGTGCCAGCAGCCAAGGGGACTCGGAGACCCAGTACTTC
TRBJ1-1 TRBD1 TRBV2 CASSVGQGAGEAFF TGTGCCAGCAGCGTCGGACAGGGGGCCGGTGAAGCTTTCTTT
TRBJ2-2 TRBD1 TRBV18 CASSPDRAGTGELFF TGTGCCAGCTCACCAGACAGGGCTGGCACCGGGGAGCTGTTTTTT
TRBJ2-1 - TRBV4-3 CASSLQAQAYNEQFF TGCGCCAGCAGCCTTCAAGCGCAAGCCTACAATGAGCAGTTCTTC
TRBJ2-3 TRBD2 TRBV5-4 CASSLGGLAGRTDTQYF TGTGCCAGCAGCTTGGGGGGACTAGCGGGGCGTACAGATACGCAGTATTTT
TRBJ2-1 TRBD2 TRBV5-5 CASSPGLAGIIEQFF TGTGCCAGCAGCCCCGGACTAGCGGGGATCATCGAGCAGTTCTTC
TRBJ2-1 TRBD1 TRBV2 CASNPEGGDIDEQFF TGTGCCAGCAACCCCGAAGGGGGCGATATCGATGAGCAGTTCTTC
TRBJ1-1 TRBD1 TRBV18 CASSADRANTEAFF TGTGCCAGCTCTGCCGACAGGGCGAACACTGAAGCTTTCTTT
TRBJ2-1 - TRBV19 CASSIAESSYNEQFF TGTGCCAGTAGTATAGCCGAGTCTTCCTACAATGAGCAGTTCTTC
TRBJ1-3 TRBD1 TRBV2 CASRGQGFSGNTIYF TGTGCCAGCAGGGGACAGGGGTTCTCTGGAAACACCATATATTTT
TRBJ1-1 - TRBV4-2 CASSQVGGTEAFF TGTGCCAGCAGCCAAGTGGGGGGGACAGAAGCTTTCTTT